Listed here are 22 T cell receptor beta chains from one sample, sequenced in a study of blood T cell repertoires in COVID-19 (dated by TCRdb to 2020 to 2022). The library was generated by the immunoSEQ multiplex PCR assay. This is the immuneACCESS table as TCRdb keeps it, with only in-frame sequences that have V and J called. A part of the clones is gone; compared with another copy, unresolved V genes explain less than half, and the rest is unexplained. This sample holds about 170,000 clones; approximately 89% were observed only once. Of the sample, less than 3.5% is held by the ten largest clones. Sequenced material: peripheral blood. The source of these receptors is a man between 65 and 79 years old with acute or convalescent COVID-19.

This clone was observed a handful of times. V is TRBV3-1 (or the pseudogene TRBV3-2) and J is TRBJ2-5; 9 bases agree with TRBD2. Trimming at V came to 5 bases and at J to 1 base, leaving 5 bases not matched to a gene. The CDR3 length is 15 residues. The germline V gene encodes CDR1 LGHDT and CDR2 YNNKEL (reference sequence). As DNA, the CDR3 is TGTGCCAGCAGCAACCTAGCGGGACTCCAAGAGACCCAGTACTTC. Its translation is CASSNLAGLQETQYF.

The V and J genes are TRBV19 and TRBJ1-5; 12 bases agree with TRBD1. Looked up from germline, CDR1 is LNHDA and CDR2 is SQIVND (reference sequence). The CDR3 totals 17 residues. V lost 6 bases, J lost 0 bases, and 6 bases stayed unmatched. The chain's CDR3 is CASRGQGALYSNQPQHF. The DNA for the CDR3 is TGTGCCAGTAGGGGACAGGGGGCCCTTTATAGCAATCAGCCCCAGCATTTT. Full variable domain (remainder filled in from reference TRBV19 and TRBJ1-5): DGGITQSPKYLFRKEGQNVTLSCEQNLNHDAMYWYRQDPGQGLRLIYYSQIVNDFQKGDIAEGYSVSREKKESFPLTVTSAQKNPTAFYLCASRGQGALYSNQPQHFGDGTRLSIL.

This clone was counted a single time. The V gene is TRBV6-6, the J gene TRBJ2-1; D unresolved. The CDR3 has 11 residues. Germline CDR1 MNHNY, CDR2 SVGAGI (reference sequence). The V gene lost 5 bases and the J gene lost 6 bases, with 5 bases spanning the gap. CDR3 loop: CASSNTNEQFF. As DNA, the CDR3 is TGTGCCAGCAGTAACACCAATGAGCAGTTCTTC.

The DNA of the CDR3 is TGCGCCAGCAGCTTGGCCTTGGGGGGAGAAACTGAAGCTTTCTTT. It encodes CASSLALGGETEAFF. This chain links TRBV5-1 with TRBJ1-1; possible D gene TRBD1, 5 bases. Germline CDR1 is SGHRS and CDR2 is YFSETQ. V lost 0 bases, J lost 5 bases, and 14 bases lay in between. This CDR3 spans 15 amino acids.

The chain is built from TRBV19 and TRBJ1-2, with D maybe TRBD1 (5 bases). Germline V gene lookup returns CDR1 LNHDA and CDR2 SQIVND (reference sequence). CDR3 length: 17 residues. Deletions cut 3 bases from V and 5 bases from J, with 22 bases between. CDR3 nucleotide sequence: TGTGCCAGTAGTATTGGGGACGGTGGCCGGGAGCGGTATGGCTACACCTTC. It codes for CASSIGDGGRERYGYTF.

The chain has TRBV19 and TRBJ1-4, with D unresolved. CDR1 and CDR2 from the germline V gene are LNHDA and SQIVND (reference sequence). CDR3 length: 12 residues. The ends were cut back, 3 bases at V and 11 bases at J, with 10 bases in the middle. CDR3 bases: TGTGCCAGTAGTATCGGGAAGACGAAACTGTTTTTT. It translates to CASSIGKTKLFF.

The chain joins TRBV10-1 to TRBJ2-5, with 10 positions matching TRBD1. Germline V gene lookup returns CDR1 WNHNN and CDR2 SYGVQD (reference sequence). The ends lost 8 bases at V and 5 bases at J; junction bases unmatched: 8. The CDR3 loop spans 14 amino acids. DNA of the CDR3: TGCGCCAGCCTCCGGGACAGGGGCCGGGAGACCCAGTACTTC. Its protein is CASLRDRGRETQYF.

The chain recombines TRBV2 with TRBJ2-7, with TRBD2 identical over 15 bases. Germline lookup yields CDR1 SNHLY and CDR2 FYNNEI. The CDR3 length is 17 residues. The ends lost 5 bases at V and 0 bases at J; junction bases unmatched: 5. In DNA form, the CDR3 reads TGTGCCAGCAGTCGTGGACTAGCGGGAGGGAGCTCCTACGAGCAGTACTTC. This sequence encodes CASSRGLAGGSSYEQYF. The variable domain in full, with the rest retrieved from reference TRBV2 and TRBJ2-7, is EPEVTQTPSHQVTQMGQEVILRCVPISNHLYFYWYRQILGQKVEFLVSFYNNEISEKSEIFDDQFSVERPDGSNFTLKIRSTKLEDSAMYFCASSRGLAGGSSYEQYFGPGTRLTVT.

About this clone: The same CDR3 arises from other DNA sequences in this sample as well. The chain links TRBV5-1 to TRBJ1-1, with 7 bases that match TRBD1. Germline loops: CDR1 SGHRS, CDR2 YFSETQ. The CDR3 is made up of 13 amino acids. The ends lost 1 base at V and 3 bases at J; junction bases unmatched: 0. The CDR3 DNA reads TGCGCCAGCAGCTTGACAGGGGACACTGAAGCTTTCTTT. It translates to CASSLTGDTEAFF. Full variable domain (remainder filled in from reference TRBV5-1 and TRBJ1-1): KAGVTQTPRYLIKTRGQQVTLSCSPISGHRSVSWYQQTPGQGLQFLFEYFSETQRNKGNFPGRFSGRQFSNSRSEMNVSTLELGDSALYLCASSLTGDTEAFFGQGTRLTVV.

This sequence joins TRBV10-3 and TRBJ2-3, with 8 nucleotides matching TRBD2. CDR1 and CDR2 from the germline V gene are ENHRY and SYGVKD. CDR3 size: 14 residues. The CDR3 coding sequence is TGTGCTTCGCGGGGGGAAGGTTACACAGATACGCAGTATTTT. Amino acids: CASRGEGYTDTQYF.

The genes are TRBV6-6 and TRBJ1-1; 8 bases are a match to TRBD1. V lost 7 bases and J lost 3; bases outside the gene matches: 13. CDR1 and CDR2 (germline): MNHNY, SVGAGI (reference sequence). This CDR3 region has 16 residues. The chain's CDR3 is CASTRTGTRGDTEAFF. Here the CDR3 DNA reads TGTGCCAGCACCAGGACAGGGACACGAGGGGACACTGAAGCTTTCTTT.

The V gene is TRBV5-4, the J gene TRBJ2-1; D unclear. Germline CDR1 SGHNT, CDR2 YYREEE (reference sequence). Trimming left V 0 bases short and J 2 bases short, with 9 bases between. The CDR3 has 15 amino acids. The CDR3, as DNA: TGTGCCAGCAGCTTGGATAGAACTCCCTACAATGAGCAGTTCTTC. Translated: CASSLDRTPYNEQFF.

The V and J genes are TRBV5-1 and TRBJ2-3; a weak D match, TRBD2 (6 bases). The germline CDR1 and CDR2 sequences are SGHRS and YFSETQ. V was pared by 4 bases and J by 2 bases, with 20 bases between. This CDR3 is built from 17 residues. The CDR3 reads CASSELGGDYITDTQYF. The CDR3, as DNA: TGCGCCAGCAGCGAGCTGGGGGGTGATTACATCACAGATACGCAGTATTTT.

The CDR3 here is CASSQGRGGSNQPQHF. CDR3 sequence (DNA): TGTGCCAGCTCACAAGGAAGGGGTGGTAGCAATCAGCCCCAGCATTTT. The chain employs TRBV18 and TRBJ1-5; D perhaps matches TRBD1 (5 bases). V lost 4 bases and J lost 0, with 13 bases in between. This CDR3 region has 16 residues. The germline V gene encodes CDR1 KGHSH and CDR2 LQKENI.

The gene calls are TRBV6-5 and TRBJ1-4, with 8 bases that match TRBD1. J lost 8 bases, V lost 6 bases, and 8 bases had no gene match. The CDR3 covers 14 residues. Germline V gene sequence: CDR1 MNHEY, CDR2 SVGAGI. CDR3 protein: CASRVDRAGEKLFF. The CDR3 DNA reads TGTGCCAGCAGAGTGGACAGGGCTGGAGAAAAACTGTTTTTT.

This sequence joins TRBV28 and TRBJ1-1; maybe TRBD1 (6 bases). This CDR3 region has 14 residues. Germline CDR1 is MDHEN and CDR2 is SYDVKM. V lost 5 bases to trimming and J lost 0 bases, with 10 bases between them. The CDR3 bases are TGTGCCAGCAGTCGGACAGTCCTGAACACTGAAGCTTTCTTT. Translated: CASSRTVLNTEAFF. Complete variable domain (other parts from reference TRBV28 and TRBJ1-1): DVKVTQSSRYLVKRTGEKVFLECVQDMDHENMFWYRQDPGLGLRLIYFSYDVKMKEKGDIPEGYSVSREKKERFSLILESASTNQTSMYLCASSRTVLNTEAFFGQGTRLTVV.

The chain employs TRBV6-6 and TRBJ2-4, with 14 positions matching TRBD2. There are 17 residues in the CDR3. V trimming: 5 bases; J trimming: 8 bases; junction bases outside the gene matches: 11. Germline V gene sequence: CDR1 MNHNY, CDR2 SVGAGI (reference sequence). CDR3 loop: CASSLATSGRAGDIQYF. The CDR3 DNA follows: TGTGCCAGCAGTCTGGCGACTAGCGGGAGGGCCGGCGACATTCAGTACTTC.

The chain couples TRBV7-2 to TRBJ1-5; no reliable D call. The germline gives CDR1 SGHTA, CDR2 FQGNSA. Trimming took off 8 bases at V and 2 bases at J, with 22 bases between the two ends. This CDR3 has 17 amino acids. The CDR3 reads CASSPGGGGGGNQPQHF. The CDR3 DNA reads TGTGCCAGCTCCCCAGGCGGAGGCGGCGGGGGCAATCAGCCCCAGCATTTT.

The rearrangement uses TRBV7-2 and TRBJ2-7; possibly TRBD1 for D (5 bases). CDR3 length: 13 residues. V lost 1 base and J 3 bases, leaving 7 bases between the germline ends. CDR1 is SGHTA, CDR2 FQGNSA, per germline. The CDR3 bases are TGTGCCAGCAGCTTAGGACAGCGCTACGAGCAGTACTTC. Amino acids: CASSLGQRYEQYF.

V usage is TRBV28 and J usage is TRBJ2-7; D not certain. The CDR3 totals 11 residues. V was cut by 4 bases and J by 6 bases, with 7 bases left in between. Germline V lookup: CDR1 MDHEN, CDR2 SYDVKM. The CDR3 sequence: CASSSPPEQYF. The CDR3, as DNA: TGTGCCAGCAGTTCCCCTCCCGAGCAGTACTTC.

The chain combines TRBV2 with TRBJ1-2; maybe TRBD1 (5 bases). V dropped 3 bases and J dropped 4 bases, with 12 bases sitting between them. In germline, CDR1 is SNHLY, CDR2 FYNNEI. The CDR3 sequence is 14 residues long. The CDR3 reads CASSDFIGVYGYTF. CDR3 in DNA: TGTGCCAGCAGTGATTTCATAGGGGTCTATGGCTACACCTTC.

The chain links TRBV7-2 to TRBJ1-2, with unresolved D. From germline, CDR1 is SGHTA and CDR2 FQGNSA. CDR3 size: 14 residues. V was pared by 6 bases and J by 8 bases, with 19 bases between. The CDR3 nucleotides read TGTGCCAGCAGTTATTCTCCAGGATCTGGGGGCTACACCTTC. Residues: CASSYSPGSGGYTF.